This T cell receptor (beta chain) was captured in a study of molecular identifiers for immune sequencing clone quantification. Overall study results and limits: For effector cells, clones above 20 RNA copies held over 97% of molecules; for naive cells, under 1%. Among 950,000 to 1,000,000 naive cells, as was reported, spiked Jurkat TCR RNA from one cell was detectable.

Sorted inputs of about 19,000 to 1,100,000 cells, with 10%, 30% or 50% RNA, yielded naive CD8 libraries. Sorted naive CD8 T cells were those defined as CD8+CD4-CCR7+CD45RA+. A note on this clonotype: Its cognate antigen is unknown. Sequence at one end of the junction differs from germline and may be a read error.

Germline CDR1 MDHEN, CDR2 SYDVKM. This CDR3 has 17 amino acids. TCRdb re-called the PCR reads with MiXCR, one entry per CDR3 protein. Of about 500,000 distinct CDR3 sequences listed, about 22% are singletons. Material for sequencing was naive CD8+ T cells from blood, with Jurkat cell RNA spiked in. Subset: FACS-sorted CD8+CD4-CCR7+CD45RA+ naive T cells. This TCR derives from a human donor in good health. Some libraries in this study had Jurkat cell RNA spiked in. This chain joins TRBV28 and TRBJ1-3, with a weak D call TRBD1 (6 bases). The chain's CDR3 is CASSSLKTGHSGNTTYF. The CDR3 DNA follows: TGTGCCAGCAGTTCATTAAAGACAGGCCACTCTGGAAACACCACATATTTT.